This passage covers 19 T cell receptor beta chains from one sample sequenced in a study of blood T cell repertoires in COVID-19. TCRdb keeps only in-frame clones here, not all; method: immunoSEQ multiplex PCR. The data hold about 270,000 clones, with about 88% observed a single time. Source material: peripheral blood. Receptor source: a man between 60 and 70 years old who had recovered from COVID-19.

This clone has a single count. This chain joins TRBV29-1 and TRBJ1-3; TRBD1 is a possible D gene (5 bases). The germline CDR1 and CDR2 sequences are SQVTM and ANQGSEA. The CDR3 is 14 amino acids. V was cut by 3 bases and J by 1 base, with 10 bases left in between. CDR3 loop: CSVDGGKSGNTIYF. CDR3 DNA: TGCAGCGTTGACGGGGGGAAATCTGGAAACACCATATATTTT.

This clone was detected a few times. V is TRBV9 and J is TRBJ1-3; possible D gene TRBD1, 5 bases. The V gene's germline CDR1 is SGDLS and CDR2 YYNGEE. CDR3 length: 15 amino acids. The V gene lost 0 bases and the J gene lost 0 bases, with 7 bases spanning the gap. CDR3 sequence: CASSVGTFSGNTIYF. The CDR3, as DNA: TGTGCCAGCAGCGTAGGGACATTCTCTGGAAACACCATATATTTT. The full variable domain, rest sourced from reference TRBV9 and TRBJ1-3, is DSGVTQTPKHLITATGQRVTLRCSPRSGDLSVYWYQQSLDQGLQFLIQYYNGEERAKGNILERFSAQQFPDLHSELNLSSLELGDSALYFCASSVGTFSGNTIYFGEGSWLTVV.

This chain joins TRBV19 and TRBJ1-5, with D possibly being TRBD1 (6 bases). This CDR3 is 14 amino acids long. Germline assignment: CDR1 LNHDA and CDR2 SQIVND (reference sequence). Deletions cut 6 bases from V and 4 bases from J, with 13 bases between. This CDR3 reads CASRLTGRNQPQHF. The CDR3, as DNA: TGTGCCAGTAGGCTGACAGGTAGAAATCAGCCCCAGCATTTT.

Worth noting for this clone: Germline is not matched at one junction end, which may reflect a read error. This chain uses TRBV20-1 with TRBJ2-5, with 8 bases fitting TRBD2. The V gene's germline CDR1 is DFQATT and CDR2 SNEGSKA (reference sequence). This CDR3 region has 11 residues. For the CDR3, the DNA is TGCAGTGCTCTATCGGGGGGGGCGCAGAACTTC. Translated, it gives CSALSGGAQNF.

This rearrangement joins TRBV5-1 to TRBJ2-2; D remains ambiguous. Trimming shortened V by 3 bases and J by 6 bases, and 9 bases separated the two germline ends. CDR1 is SGHRS, CDR2 YFSETQ, per germline. This CDR3 spans 13 amino acids. Here the CDR3 reads CASSSESAGELFF. CDR3 bases: TGCGCCAGCAGCTCTGAGTCGGCCGGGGAGCTGTTTTTT.

V usage is TRBV4-2 and J usage is TRBJ2-7; D perhaps matches TRBD1 (5 bases). This CDR3 contains 15 residues. Germline V CDR1 and CDR2: LGHNA, YNFKEQ. Trimming shortened V by 0 bases and J by 6 bases, and 15 bases separated the two germline ends. CDR3 coding DNA: TGTGCCAGCAGCCAAGATCTCCAGGGTGCCCGCGAGCAGTACTTC. Translation gives CASSQDLQGAREQYF.

This clone appeared once. The chain joins TRBV18 to TRBJ1-1, with D perhaps matching TRBD1 (5 bases). V lost 0 bases to trimming and J lost 4 bases, with 12 bases between them. Germline V gives CDR1 KGHSH, CDR2 LQKENI. This CDR3 is 15 amino acids long. The chain's CDR3 is CASSPPSTGGTEAFF. CDR3 sequence (DNA): TGTGCCAGCTCACCACCATCTACGGGGGGCACTGAAGCTTTCTTT.

The table lists this clone with a count of one. The rearrangement joins TRBV2 to TRBJ1-5, with 8 bases fitting TRBD1. Germline V gene lookup returns CDR1 SNHLY and CDR2 FYNNEI. The V and J ends lost 9 bases and 3 bases, in that order; junction bases with no gene match: 16. The CDR3 sequence is 17 residues long. The CDR3 reads CARREVGQGPFNQPQHF. The CDR3 DNA is TGTGCCAGGAGAGAAGTAGGACAGGGTCCTTTCAATCAGCCCCAGCATTTT. Combining the CDR3 with reference TRBV2 and TRBJ1-5 gives the whole variable domain EPEVTQTPSHQVTQMGQEVILRCVPISNHLYFYWYRQILGQKVEFLVSFYNNEISEKSEIFDDQFSVERPDGSNFTLKIRSTKLEDSAMYFCARREVGQGPFNQPQHFGDGTRLSIL.

This clone has a single count. This sequence joins TRBV27 and TRBJ2-7, with 11 positions matching TRBD1. After removal of 2 bases from V and 4 bases from J, the junction contained 4 bases not matched to a gene. CDR3 length: 15 residues. Germline assignment: CDR1 MNHEY and CDR2 SMNVEV (reference sequence). The CDR3 here is CASSLGQGALYEQYF. The CDR3 coding sequence is TGTGCCAGCAGTTTAGGACAGGGGGCTCTGTACGAGCAGTACTTC.

This chain links TRBV10-2 with TRBJ2-5; the D gene is possibly TRBD2 (6 bases). Germline CDR1 is WSHSY and CDR2 is SAAADI. The V gene lost 10 bases and the J gene lost 4 bases, with 13 bases spanning the gap. This CDR3 region has 12 residues. This CDR3 is CATGRNRETQYF. In nucleotides, the CDR3 is TGCGCCACGGGGAGGAATCGAGAGACCCAGTACTTC.

The chain combines TRBV9 with TRBJ2-7, with TRBD1 matching 7 bases. The junction had 11 bases not matched to a gene; V was cut back by 0 bases and J by 5 bases. Germline V gene lookup returns CDR1 SGDLS and CDR2 YYNGEE. The CDR3 consists of 16 residues. This CDR3 reads CASSVDPRGKDNEQYF. The CDR3 bases are TGTGCCAGCAGCGTAGATCCCAGGGGGAAAGATAACGAGCAGTACTTC.

The chain combines TRBV12-3 or TRBV12-4 with TRBJ2-1; tentative D call: TRBD1 (6 bases). Trimming left V 5 bases short and J 5 bases short, with 10 bases between. The CDR3 spans 13 residues. CDR3 coding DNA: TGTGCCAGCAGTCCCGACAGGCACAATGAGCAGTTCTTC. As protein: CASSPDRHNEQFF.

This clone was recorded a few times. The chain couples TRBV7-2 to TRBJ2-5, with TRBD2 identical over 9 bases. The trim removed 5 bases at V and 7 bases at J, leaving 11 bases unmatched. This CDR3 spans 15 amino acids. From germline, CDR1 is SGHTA and CDR2 FQGNSA. DNA for the CDR3: TGTGCCAGCAGCCTGAGCGGGGGGAACGGGAGGACCCAGTACTTC. Translating gives CASSLSGGNGRTQYF. The complete variable domain, with remaining parts taken from reference TRBV7-2 and TRBJ2-5, reads GAGVSQSPSNKVTEKGKDVELRCDPISGHTALYWYRQSLGQGLEFLIYFQGNSAPDKSGLPSDRFSAERTGGSVSTLTIQRTQQEDSAVYLCASSLSGGNGRTQYFGPGTRLLVL.

This chain connects TRBV19 to TRBJ1-1; 8 bases agree with TRBD1. The CDR3 extends over 19 amino acids. Trimming at V came to 2 bases and at J to 6 bases, leaving 20 bases not matched to a gene. CDR1 is LNHDA, CDR2 SQIVND, per germline (reference sequence). The CDR3 reads CASSIIRGGAGGGVAEAFF. The CDR3 bases are TGTGCCAGTAGTATAATTAGGGGTGGGGCAGGGGGCGGAGTGGCTGAAGCTTTCTTT.

The rearrangement uses TRBV27 and TRBJ2-1; TRBD2 aligns across 13 bases. Germline CDR1 MNHEY, CDR2 SMNVEV (reference sequence). This CDR3 is built from 18 residues. Trimming removed 2 bases from V and 3 bases from J; junction bases left unmatched: 7. The CDR3 nucleotides read TGTGCCAGCAGTTTAGAACTAGCGGGGGGGCGGTACTACAATGAGCAGTTCTTC. As protein: CASSLELAGGRYYNEQFF.

The chain links TRBV30 to TRBJ2-1, with 7 bases fitting TRBD1. Germline V gene lookup returns CDR1 GTSNPN and CDR2 SVGIG (reference sequence). V was clipped by 5 bases and J by 4 bases; unmatched bases: 14. CDR3 length: 16 amino acids. For the CDR3, the DNA is TGTGCCTGGTCAAAGAACCCGGGACAGCCGTACAATGAGCAGTTCTTC. Amino acids: CAWSKNPGQPYNEQFF. Full variable domain (outside the CDR3, taken from reference TRBV30 and TRBJ2-1): SQTIHQWPATLVQPVGSPLSLECTVEGTSNPNLYWYRQAAGRGLQLLFYSVGIGQISSEVPQNLSASRPQDRQFILSSKKLLLSDSGFYLCAWSKNPGQPYNEQFFGPGTRLTVL.

The V gene is TRBV12-3 or TRBV12-4, the J gene TRBJ2-7, with TRBD2 matching 8 bases. The junction had 5 bases not matched to a gene; V was cut back by 4 bases and J by 6 bases. There are 13 residues in the CDR3. In DNA form, the CDR3 reads TGTGCCAGCAGTTCTGAAACTAGCGGCGAGCAGTACTTC. Translated: CASSSETSGEQYF.

The V call is TRBV5-1, the J call TRBJ2-7; weak D call: TRBD2 (7 bases). Trimming removed 5 bases at V and 4 bases at J, with 22 bases between. CDR3 length: 16 residues. Germline loops: CDR1 SGHRS, CDR2 YFSETQ. CDR3 nucleotides: TGCGCCAGCAGTATCGGGGGGCGGGGCCAACGATACGAGCAGTACTTC. This codes for CASSIGGRGQRYEQYF.

The chain is built from TRBV5-4 and TRBJ2-1, with 9 nucleotides matching TRBD2. This CDR3 contains 17 residues. V was pared by 4 bases and J by 7 bases, with 15 bases of the junction left unmatched. The V gene's germline CDR1 is SGHNT and CDR2 YYREEE (reference sequence). CDR3 loop: CASSLPLGGGAANEQFF. The CDR3 DNA is TGTGCCAGCAGCCTCCCGTTGGGCGGGGGGGCGGCAAATGAGCAGTTCTTC.